The 9 T cell receptor beta chains below were found in one sample sequenced in a study of T cells after yellow fever vaccination. TCRdb redid the calling of the 5' RACE reads with MiXCR, one entry per CDR3 protein. Among just under 600,000 distinct CDR3 sequences listed, approximately 13% were seen once. Sequencing used PBMCs, obtained on the day of the yellow fever booster vaccination. The receptors were sampled from a man aged 25-45 years who received the YFV17D yellow fever vaccine.

The V and J genes are TRBV7-2 and TRBJ2-7, with 9 bases aligning to TRBD2. Trimming cost V 5 bases and J 2 bases; bases outside gene matches: 7. Germline lookup yields CDR1 SGHTA and CDR2 FQGNSA. The CDR3 runs 15 residues. The CDR3 sequence: CASSQSGRTTYEQYF. The CDR3 bases are TGTGCCAGCAGCCAGAGCGGGAGGACCACCTACGAGCAGTACTTC.

The chain is built from TRBV2 and TRBJ2-1; D is unresolved. Trimming stripped 5 bases from V and 3 bases from J, with 5 bases between. Germline V gives CDR1 SNHLY, CDR2 FYNNEI. The CDR3 contains 12 residues. The CDR3 loop is CASSFDYNEQFF. In DNA, the CDR3 is TGTGCCAGCAGTTTCGACTACAATGAGCAGTTCTTC.

This chain joins TRBV20-1 and TRBJ2-2; D is undetermined. The germline V and J ends were trimmed by 2 bases and 1 base, with 2 bases remaining between them. The CDR3 runs 12 residues. Germline CDR1 reads DFQATT; CDR2 reads SNEGSKA (reference sequence). This CDR3 is CSARQNTGELFF. Written as DNA, the CDR3 is TGCAGTGCTAGACAGAACACCGGGGAGCTGTTTTTT.

This clonotype occurred many times. The chain couples TRBV7-2 to TRBJ2-3, with 13 bases identical to TRBD2. Germline V gene lookup returns CDR1 SGHTA and CDR2 FQGNSA. There are 17 residues in the CDR3. The V gene end was trimmed by 3 bases and the J gene end by 2 bases; junction bases not matched to a gene: 5. CDR3: CASSFGTSGMVTDTQYF. Written as DNA, the CDR3 is TGTGCCAGCAGCTTCGGGACTAGCGGGATGGTCACAGATACGCAGTATTTT. Together with reference TRBV7-2 and TRBJ2-3, the CDR3 gives the full variable domain: GAGVSQSPSNKVTEKGKDVELRCDPISGHTALYWYRQSLGQGLEFLIYFQGNSAPDKSGLPSDRFSAERTGGSVSTLTIQRTQQEDSAVYLCASSFGTSGMVTDTQYFGPGTRLTVL.

The table lists this clonotype with a few counts. J is TRBJ2-5 and V is TRBV11-1; 11 bases are shared with TRBD2. Germline trimming cut 0 bases from V and 2 bases from J; bases unmatched to any gene: 8. There are 18 residues in the CDR3. CDR1 and CDR2 from the germline V gene are SGHAT and FQDESV (reference sequence). CDR3: CASSLAGTSGTIQETQYF. CDR3 bases: TGTGCCAGCAGCTTAGCGGGGACTAGCGGTACAATTCAAGAGACCCAGTACTTC.

The chain couples TRBV3-1 to TRBJ2-1, with D possibly matching TRBD1 (6 bases). The V and J ends lost 0 bases and 8 bases respectively, with 11 bases between them. Germline CDR1 is LGHDT and CDR2 is YNNKEL (reference sequence). This CDR3 comprises 14 residues. The CDR3 bases are TGTGCCAGCAGCCAAGATATAGAGGGGGATGAGCAGTTCTTC. This gives the protein CASSQDIEGDEQFF.

This chain joins TRBV5-1 and TRBJ2-3; TRBD2 might be the D (5 bases). The germline CDR1 and CDR2 sequences are SGHRS and YFSETQ. Trimming took off 2 bases at V and 1 base at J, with 8 bases between the two ends. This CDR3 has 14 amino acids. The CDR3 here is CASSFAEGTDTQYF. In DNA, the CDR3 is TGCGCCAGCAGCTTTGCGGAGGGCACAGATACGCAGTATTTT.

The rearrangement joins TRBV20-1 to TRBJ2-5; 8 nucleotides line up with TRBD2. CDR3 size: 13 residues. The junction had 9 bases not matched to a gene; V was cut back by 7 bases and J by 5 bases. Per germline, CDR1 DFQATT and CDR2 SNEGSKA (reference sequence). In DNA form, the CDR3 reads TGCAGTGTGCAGCGGGAGTCGAAGGAGACCCAGTACTTC. Its protein is CSVQRESKETQYF.

This CDR3 is CASSQDNRVSYEQYF. The CDR3 nucleotides are TGTGCCAGCAGCCAAGATAACAGGGTCTCCTACGAGCAGTACTTC. V usage is TRBV14 and J usage is TRBJ2-7, with TRBD1 as a possible D gene (6 bases). The germline V gene has CDR1 SGHDN and CDR2 FVKESK. The CDR3 contains 15 residues. Between the trimmed V and J ends, which lost 0 bases and 0 bases, there was a span of 9 bases.